Here is one T cell receptor (beta chain) with its context. As yet, its antigen is unknown. TCRdb's table, derived via immunoSEQ multiplex PCR, lists solely in-frame clones and lacks some. The table has 50,000 to 70,000 clones, around 80% seen once. Germline-derived CDR1 and CDR2 are SGDLS and YYNGEE. The CDR3 consists of 18 residues. The junction had 12 bases not matched to a gene; V was cut back by 0 bases and J by 3 bases. This sample was included in a study of OX40 agonist ivuxolimab in advanced cancers. Regarding the study as a whole: CD4+ and CD8+ T cells in blood underwent clonal expansion by week 6 at 0.1 to 3.0 mg/kg.

Sequenced here: CD4+ or CD8+ T cells sorted from blood, sampled in a trial of the OX40 agonist ivuxolimab. The chain joins TRBV9 to TRBJ1-2; 9 bases line up with TRBD1. The clonotype originates from an adult with an advanced solid tumor such as melanoma, head and neck, liver or kidney cancer. The CDR3 sequence is CASSVGFTGGPLDYGYTF. The CDR3 DNA sequence: TGTGCCAGCAGCGTAGGATTTACAGGGGGCCCCCTGGACTATGGCTACACCTTC. The full variable domain, in which reference TRBV9 and TRBJ1-2 provide the parts outside the CDR3, is DSGVTQTPKHLITATGQRVTLRCSPRSGDLSVYWYQQSLDQGLQFLIQYYNGEERAKGNILERFSAQQFPDLHSELNLSSLELGDSALYFCASSVGFTGGPLDYGYTFGSGTRLTVV.